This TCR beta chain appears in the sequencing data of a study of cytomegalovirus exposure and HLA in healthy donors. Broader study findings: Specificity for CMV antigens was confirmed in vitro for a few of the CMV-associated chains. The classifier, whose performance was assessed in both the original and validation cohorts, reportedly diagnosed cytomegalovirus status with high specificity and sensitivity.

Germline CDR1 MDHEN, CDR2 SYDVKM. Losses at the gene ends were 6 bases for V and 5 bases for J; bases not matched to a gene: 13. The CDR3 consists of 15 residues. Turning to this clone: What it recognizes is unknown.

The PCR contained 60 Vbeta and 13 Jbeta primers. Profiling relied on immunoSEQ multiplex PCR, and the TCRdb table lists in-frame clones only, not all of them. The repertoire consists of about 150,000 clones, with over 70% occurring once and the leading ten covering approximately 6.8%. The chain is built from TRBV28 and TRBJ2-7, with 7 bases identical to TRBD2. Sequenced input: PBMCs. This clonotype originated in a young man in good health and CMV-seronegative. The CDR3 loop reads CASRVRGSPRDEQYF. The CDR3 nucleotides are TGTGCCAGCAGGGTTCGCGGGAGCCCCAGGGACGAGCAGTACTTC.